The 24 T cell receptor beta chains below were found in one sample sequenced in a study of T cell responses to AZD1222 COVID-19 vaccine. Produced via immunoSEQ multiplex PCR; TCRdb's table is partial and in-frame only. Among 100,000 to 150,000 clones listed, around nine tenths were seen once. Source: peripheral blood, taken on day 0 of AZD1222 vaccination. All receptors derive from an adult in good health.

CDR3 protein: CASSPQDSSYEQYF. Here the CDR3 DNA reads TGCGCCAGCAGCCCTCAGGACAGCTCCTACGAGCAGTACTTC. The V call is TRBV5-1, the J call TRBJ2-7; D is perhaps TRBD1 (6 bases). The CDR3 length is 14 residues. The germline V gene has CDR1 SGHRS and CDR2 YFSETQ. V lost 4 bases, J lost 0 bases, and 11 bases lay in between. The full variable domain, its missing parts supplied by reference TRBV5-1 and TRBJ2-7, is KAGVTQTPRYLIKTRGQQVTLSCSPISGHRSVSWYQQTPGQGLQFLFEYFSETQRNKGNFPGRFSGRQFSNSRSEMNVSTLELGDSALYLCASSPQDSSYEQYFGPGTRLTVT.

This clone was seen once. The chain couples TRBV5-1 to TRBJ2-1; unclear D gene. In germline, CDR1 is SGHRS, CDR2 YFSETQ. CDR3 size: 16 residues. The V end lost 2 bases, the J end lost 0 bases, and 12 bases lay between the germline ends. The CDR3 coding sequence is TGCGCCAGCAGCTTTAGCCCGTTGGGCTCCTACAATGAGCAGTTCTTC. Encoded protein: CASSFSPLGSYNEQFF.

The rearrangement joins TRBV27 to TRBJ1-3; possible D gene TRBD1, 6 bases. Germline V gene data show CDR1 as MNHEY and CDR2 as SMNVEV (reference sequence). The V gene lost 9 bases and the J gene lost 4 bases, with 16 bases spanning the gap. The CDR3 spans 14 residues. DNA for the CDR3: TGTGCCAGTAGGACAGAGGCATACGGAAACACCATATATTTT. Translation: CASRTEAYGNTIYF.

The chain combines TRBV5-8 with TRBJ2-7; D unclear. This CDR3 comprises 13 residues. Germline CDR1 reads SGHTS; CDR2 reads YDEGEE. V was shortened by 6 bases and J by 3 bases, with 13 bases between the two germline ends. CDR3 in DNA: TGTGCCAGCACTCTCAGGCAGGACTACGAGCAGTACTTC. It encodes CASTLRQDYEQYF.

V gene TRBV6-2 or TRBV6-3 combines with J gene TRBJ1-5, with D maybe TRBD1 (6 bases). This CDR3 comprises 14 residues. V was clipped by 2 bases and J by 9 bases, with 14 bases between them. The germline gives CDR1 MNHEY, CDR2 SVGEGT. The CDR3 DNA reads TGTGCCAGCAGTTACGATGGGGGCTACGCGCCCCAGCATTTT. It encodes CASSYDGGYAPQHF.

V usage is TRBV5-1 and J usage is TRBJ2-1, with D unclear. The germline gives CDR1 SGHRS, CDR2 YFSETQ. Trimming removed 1 base at V and 7 bases at J, with 9 bases between. CDR3 length equals 13 residues. CDR3 DNA sequence: TGCGCCAGCAGCTTGTTTCCCGGGAATGAGCAGTTCTTC. Its translation: CASSLFPGNEQFF.

CDR3 in amino acids: CASSMGVAAAGDTQYF. DNA for the CDR3: TGTGCCAGTAGTATGGGGGTCGCGGCGGCGGGAGATACGCAGTATTTT. The rearrangement joins TRBV19 to TRBJ2-3; D may be TRBD1 or TRBD2 (5 bases each). CDR3 length equals 16 residues. V dropped 3 bases and J dropped 5 bases, with 18 bases sitting between them. Germline CDR1 is LNHDA and CDR2 is SQIVND (reference sequence).

CDR3 sequence: CSVEEQGRYGYTF. For the CDR3, the DNA is TGCAGCGTTGAAGAGCAGGGCCGCTATGGCTACACCTTC. The chain recombines TRBV29-1 with TRBJ1-2; D possibly corresponds to TRBD1 (5 bases). The germline V gene encodes CDR1 SQVTM and CDR2 ANQGSEA. V was shortened by 0 bases and J by 4 bases, with 9 bases between the two germline ends. This CDR3 comprises 13 residues.

The rearrangement joins TRBV7-9 to TRBJ1-6, with D hard to call. The V end lost 3 bases, the J end lost 5 bases, and 8 bases lay between the germline ends. This CDR3 comprises 14 residues. CDR1 is SEHNR, CDR2 FQNEAQ, per germline (reference sequence). The CDR3 is CASSFDFNNSPLHF. DNA for the CDR3: TGTGCCAGCAGCTTCGACTTCAATAATTCACCCCTCCACTTT.

This clone has only one observation. The V and J genes are TRBV27 and TRBJ1-3; D perhaps matches TRBD1 (5 bases). Trimming cost V 8 bases and J 4 bases, with 12 bases left between them. The CDR3 totals 13 residues. Germline V gene sequence: CDR1 MNHEY, CDR2 SMNVEV (reference sequence). The CDR3 region has the DNA TGTGCCAGCGCCGGGACTCGAGGAAACACCATATATTTT. This encodes CASAGTRGNTIYF.

With regard to this clone: This sample also contains other DNA sequences that code for the same CDR3. The chain employs TRBV29-1 and TRBJ1-1; D remains ambiguous. The CDR3 covers 13 residues. Germline values: CDR1 SQVTM, CDR2 ANQGSEA. V lost 1 base and J 0 bases, leaving 6 bases between the germline ends. CDR3 in amino acids: CSVEGQMNTEAFF. CDR3 bases: TGCAGCGTTGAAGGACAAATGAACACTGAAGCTTTCTTT.

The CDR3 here is CASRAGRHEQFF. CDR3 bases: TGTGCCAGCCGCGCGGGGCGGCATGAGCAGTTCTTC. The V and J genes are TRBV11-3 and TRBJ2-1; weak D call: TRBD2 (6 bases). V lost 8 bases to trimming and J lost 8 bases, with 13 bases between them. This CDR3 spans 12 amino acids. Germline CDR1 and CDR2: SGHNT and YENEEA.

The rearrangement uses TRBV19 and TRBJ1-3, with TRBD1 matching 9 bases. The ends lost 9 bases at V and 6 bases at J; junction bases unmatched: 6. Germline V gives CDR1 LNHDA, CDR2 SQIVND (reference sequence). The CDR3 has 13 residues. CDR3 nucleotide sequence: TGTGCCAGCCTGGACAGGGGTCCAAACACCATATATTTT. Protein sequence: CASLDRGPNTIYF.

This sequence joins TRBV19 and TRBJ2-2, with 10 bases matching TRBD2. The CDR3 totals 15 residues. With 4 bases clipped from V and 4 bases from J, the junction kept 3 bases outside the gene matches. The V gene's germline CDR1 is LNHDA and CDR2 SQIVND (reference sequence). The CDR3 reads CASSNLAGVTGELFF. The CDR3 DNA sequence: TGTGCCAGTAGTAACCTAGCGGGGGTCACCGGGGAGCTGTTTTTT.

V usage is TRBV20-1 and J usage is TRBJ1-1; weak D call: TRBD1 (6 bases). This CDR3 comprises 14 residues. Germline values: CDR1 DFQATT, CDR2 SNEGSKA (reference sequence). The ends were cut back, 3 bases at V and 0 bases at J, with 11 bases in the middle. The CDR3 is CSASPRGMNTEAFF. The CDR3 DNA sequence: TGCAGTGCTAGTCCCAGGGGCATGAACACTGAAGCTTTCTTT.

The rearrangement joins TRBV10-3 to TRBJ1-2; no definite D call. Per the germline V gene, CDR1 is ENHRY and CDR2 is SYGVKD. This CDR3 has 13 amino acids. V was clipped by 0 bases and J by 8 bases, with 10 bases between them. The CDR3 loop reads CAISESNEKGYTF. CDR3 nucleotides: TGTGCCATCAGTGAGTCTAATGAGAAAGGCTACACCTTC.

This clone was detected once. The CDR3 nucleotides are TGTGCCAGCAGCTTAGGCGGGACACAAGGGCAGTACTTC. Translated, it gives CASSLGGTQGQYF. V and J are TRBV7-2 and TRBJ2-7; D may correspond to TRBD1 or TRBD2 (6 bases each). Germline loops: CDR1 SGHTA, CDR2 FQGNSA. This CDR3 is built from 13 residues. The V end was cut by 1 base, the J end by 9 bases, with 13 bases between.

The chain employs TRBV7-4 and TRBJ2-7; TRBD2 agrees at 7 bases. This CDR3 comprises 15 residues. Trimming cost V 10 bases and J 0 bases; bases outside gene matches: 12. The germline gives CDR1 SGHVT, CDR2 SQSDAQ. The CDR3 sequence is CANQPHGRSSYEQYF. CDR3 in DNA: TGTGCCAACCAGCCCCACGGGAGGAGCTCCTACGAGCAGTACTTC.

This chain uses TRBV7-9 with TRBJ1-5; no clear D. CDR3 length equals 14 residues. Looked up from germline, CDR1 is SEHNR and CDR2 is FQNEAQ (reference sequence). Deletions cut 4 bases from V and 0 bases from J, with 7 bases between. CDR3 residues: CASSSSGSNQPQHF. The CDR3 DNA follows: TGTGCCAGCAGCTCGTCGGGTAGCAATCAGCCCCAGCATTTT.

The J gene is TRBJ1-2, the V gene TRBV2; TRBD1 matches at 7 bases. Unmatched junction bases numbered 10, after V lost 9 bases and J lost 0 bases. The length of the CDR3 is 15 residues. CDR1 is SNHLY and CDR2 is FYNNEI in the germline V gene. CDR3 amino acids: CARTIPTGSNYGYTF. Here the CDR3 DNA reads TGTGCCAGAACCATTCCGACAGGGTCTAACTATGGCTACACCTTC.

This rearrangement joins TRBV25-1 to TRBJ2-7; D is uncertain. CDR3 size: 11 residues. V was cut by 5 bases and J by 3 bases, with 5 bases left in between. Germline CDR1 is MGHDK and CDR2 is SYGVNS. The CDR3: CASSSYYEQYF. CDR3 coding DNA: TGTGCCAGCAGTTCATACTACGAGCAGTACTTC.

This clone occurred a few times. The J gene is TRBJ2-7, the V gene TRBV2, with TRBD2 identical over 10 bases. The CDR3 has 13 amino acids. Germline-derived CDR1 and CDR2 are SNHLY and FYNNEI. V lost 7 bases to trimming and J lost 5 bases; unmatched junction nucleotides: 5. The CDR3 region is CASKKRGGDEQYF. As DNA, the CDR3 is TGTGCCAGCAAAAAGCGGGGGGGCGACGAGCAGTACTTC.

In DNA form, the CDR3 reads TGTGCCAGCAGAACGACAGGGCATAATTCACCCCTCCACTTT. Encoded protein: CASRTTGHNSPLHF. The chain is built from TRBV6-5 and TRBJ1-6; TRBD1 aligns across 7 bases. Germline lookup yields CDR1 MNHEY and CDR2 SVGAGI. V lost 6 bases to trimming and J lost 5 bases; unmatched junction nucleotides: 4. This CDR3 has 14 residues.

The CDR3 protein is CAWSVQGAAFF. CDR3 nucleotides: TGTGCCTGGAGTGTACAGGGGGCAGCTTTCTTT. The rearrangement uses TRBV30 and TRBJ1-1; TRBD1 aligns across 9 bases. The germline V gene encodes CDR1 GTSNPN and CDR2 SVGIG (reference sequence). The CDR3 has 11 amino acids. The junction had 0 bases not matched to a gene; V was cut back by 0 bases and J by 10 bases.